These T cell receptor beta chains were read from a single sample in a study of blood T cells in healthy people across ages. TCRdb fed the 5' RACE reads into MiXCR, producing one record per CDR3 protein. The data show 750,000 to 1,000,000 distinct CDR3 sequences, 25% to 35% seen once. These same records also appear under a second study, on T cells of mothers and their children.

Specimen: blood. The source is a woman aged 40-49 years in good health. Both conserved end residues are part of each CDR3. The D gene is left open where the match is weak. Some rows have no size entry. The others give once, few or many, or a class for an expanded clone.

d_call: TRBD1; v_call: TRBV28; clone_size: -; cdr3_length: 14; j_call: TRBJ2-7; cdr3_nt: TGTGCCAGCAGGATCGGGACAGGGTGGTACGAGCAGTACTTC; cdr3_aa: CASRIGTGWYEQYF
d_call: -; v_call: TRBV5-1; clone_size: many; cdr3_length: 13; j_call: TRBJ2-7; cdr3_nt: TGCGCCAGCCCGCGGGGCCAAACCTACGAGCAGTACTTC; cdr3_aa: CASPRGQTYEQYF
d_call: -; v_call: TRBV14; clone_size: -; cdr3_length: 15; j_call: TRBJ1-6; cdr3_nt: TGTGCCAGCAGCCAACCGGGACCCTATAATTCGCCCCTCCACTTT; cdr3_aa: CASSQPGPYNSPLHF
d_call: TRBD1; v_call: TRBV6-1; clone_size: once; cdr3_length: 15; j_call: TRBJ2-7; cdr3_nt: TGTGCCAGCAGGGAAGGGACAGGGGGCCCCTACGAGCAGTACTTC; cdr3_aa: CASREGTGGPYEQYF
d_call: -; v_call: TRBV2; clone_size: few; cdr3_length: 13; j_call: TRBJ2-2; cdr3_nt: TGTGCCAGCAGTGAAAGGGTTGCCGGGGAGCTGTTTTTT; cdr3_aa: CASSERVAGELFF
d_call: TRBD1; v_call: TRBV29-1; clone_size: -; cdr3_length: 13; j_call: TRBJ2-7; cdr3_nt: TGCAGCGCCGTTGGACAGGTAATTCACGAGCAGTACTTC; cdr3_aa: CSAVGQVIHEQYF
d_call: -; v_call: TRBV19; clone_size: many; cdr3_length: 13; j_call: TRBJ2-5; cdr3_nt: TGTGCCAGTAGTACCCAGGGGTCGGAGACCCAGTACTTC; cdr3_aa: CASSTQGSETQYF
d_call: -; v_call: TRBV5-5; clone_size: -; cdr3_length: 15; j_call: TRBJ2-3; cdr3_nt: TGTGCCAGCAGCTTGGGTGCATCCAACACAGATACGCAGTATTTT; cdr3_aa: CASSLGASNTDTQYF
d_call: TRBD1; v_call: TRBV5-1; clone_size: -; cdr3_length: 14; j_call: TRBJ1-4; cdr3_nt: TGCGCCAGCAGCTTGCGAAGGGGGCAGGAAAAACTGTTTTTT; cdr3_aa: CASSLRRGQEKLFF
d_call: -; v_call: TRBV18; clone_size: many; cdr3_length: 15; j_call: TRBJ2-7; cdr3_nt: TGTGCCAGCTCACCCCCCGTGGGCAGCGCGTACGAGCAGTACTTC; cdr3_aa: CASSPPVGSAYEQYF
d_call: -; v_call: TRBV6-2/TRBV6-3; clone_size: -; cdr3_length: 13; j_call: TRBJ1-5; cdr3_nt: TGTGCCAGCAGTGAGACAGTGGGTCTGCCCCAGCATTTT; cdr3_aa: CASSETVGLPQHF
d_call: TRBD2; v_call: TRBV6-5; clone_size: once; cdr3_length: 16; j_call: TRBJ2-1; cdr3_nt: TGTGCCAGCAGCACCATGGCTAGCGGGAGTGTCTATGAGCAGTTCTTC; cdr3_aa: CASSTMASGSVYEQFF
d_call: TRBD1; v_call: TRBV7-9; clone_size: many; cdr3_length: 16; j_call: TRBJ1-2; cdr3_nt: TGTGCCAGCAGCCTCCCCCCGGGACAGACTAACTATGGCTACACCTTC; cdr3_aa: CASSLPPGQTNYGYTF
d_call: -; v_call: TRBV11-2; clone_size: many; cdr3_length: 14; j_call: TRBJ2-5; cdr3_nt: TGTGCCAGCAGCTTACATGTCCCTCAAGAGACCCAGTACTTC; cdr3_aa: CASSLHVPQETQYF
d_call: -; v_call: TRBV27; clone_size: -; cdr3_length: 12; j_call: TRBJ2-4; cdr3_nt: TGTGCCAGCAGCCCCAGTCCGCCTGAGCAGCACTTC; cdr3_aa: CASSPSPPEQHF
d_call: TRBD2; v_call: TRBV20-1; clone_size: many; cdr3_length: 16; j_call: TRBJ2-4; cdr3_nt: TGCAGTGCTAGTCGGCTAGCGGGGGACCCGAAAAACATTCAGTACTTC; cdr3_aa: CSASRLAGDPKNIQYF
d_call: TRBD2; v_call: TRBV7-2; clone_size: many; cdr3_length: 16; j_call: TRBJ2-1; cdr3_nt: TGTGCCAGCAGCCCGCGCAGCGGGGGGTCCGTCAATGAGCAGTTCTTC; cdr3_aa: CASSPRSGGSVNEQFF
d_call: -; v_call: TRBV4-2; clone_size: -; cdr3_length: 17; j_call: TRBJ2-1; cdr3_nt: TGTGCCAGCAGCCAAGACGTGGGTAGCGCCCAGGCCTACGAGCAGTTCTTC; cdr3_aa: CASSQDVGSAQAYEQFF
d_call: -; v_call: TRBV5-6; clone_size: -; cdr3_length: 14; j_call: TRBJ1-6; cdr3_nt: TGTGCCAGCAGCTTGAGGGAAGATTGTTCACCCCTCCACTTT; cdr3_aa: CASSLREDCSPLHF
d_call: -; v_call: TRBV2; clone_size: -; cdr3_length: 15; j_call: TRBJ1-4; cdr3_nt: TGTGCCAGCAGTGATAAGGAAGGGGGTGGTGAAAAACTGTTTTTT; cdr3_aa: CASSDKEGGGEKLFF
d_call: -; v_call: TRBV14; clone_size: few; cdr3_length: 12; j_call: TRBJ1-1; cdr3_nt: TGTGCCAGCAGCCCCTCGGCGGTTGAAGCTTTCTTT; cdr3_aa: CASSPSAVEAFF
d_call: TRBD1; v_call: TRBV7-2; clone_size: -; cdr3_length: 16; j_call: TRBJ1-1; cdr3_nt: TGTGCCAGCAGCCGGGACAGTCTTGCGGTGAACACTGAAGCTTTCTTT; cdr3_aa: CASSRDSLAVNTEAFF
d_call: TRBD1; v_call: TRBV28; clone_size: few; cdr3_length: 13; j_call: TRBJ1-2; cdr3_nt: TGTGCCACGAAGGGACAGCCAAACTATGGCTACACCTTC; cdr3_aa: CATKGQPNYGYTF
d_call: -; v_call: TRBV10-3; clone_size: -; cdr3_length: 14; j_call: TRBJ1-1; cdr3_nt: TGTGCCATCAGTGACAAGGGGGGAAACACTGAAGCTTTCTTT; cdr3_aa: CAISDKGGNTEAFF
d_call: TRBD2; v_call: TRBV27; clone_size: many; cdr3_length: 14; j_call: TRBJ2-7; cdr3_nt: TGTGCCAGCAGTCCTAGCGGGGTGCCCTACGAGCAGTACTTC; cdr3_aa: CASSPSGVPYEQYF
d_call: TRBD1; v_call: TRBV2; clone_size: -; cdr3_length: 12; j_call: TRBJ2-7; cdr3_nt: TGTGCCAGCGAGGGACAGGGACACGAGCAGTACTTC; cdr3_aa: CASEGQGHEQYF
d_call: -; v_call: TRBV20-1; clone_size: many; cdr3_length: 15; j_call: TRBJ2-5; cdr3_nt: TGCAGTGCTAGAGATCGGGCGGGGACGAGGGAGACCCAGTACTTC; cdr3_aa: CSARDRAGTRETQYF
d_call: TRBD1; v_call: TRBV28; clone_size: -; cdr3_length: 16; j_call: TRBJ2-1; cdr3_nt: TGTGCCAGCAGTTTCCGGCCGGGACAGGGCTACAATGAGCAGTTCTTC; cdr3_aa: CASSFRPGQGYNEQFF
d_call: TRBD1; v_call: TRBV20-1; clone_size: many; cdr3_length: 16; j_call: TRBJ1-2; cdr3_nt: TGCAGTGCTAGAGGGACAGGGGGCTCTTCTAACTATGGCTACACCTTC; cdr3_aa: CSARGTGGSSNYGYTF
d_call: TRBD2; v_call: TRBV24-1; clone_size: -; cdr3_length: 15; j_call: TRBJ2-3; cdr3_nt: TGTGCCACCAGTGATCGGACTAGTGTGACAGATACGCAGTATTTT; cdr3_aa: CATSDRTSVTDTQYF
d_call: TRBD2; v_call: TRBV28; clone_size: -; cdr3_length: 17; j_call: TRBJ2-3; cdr3_nt: TGTGCCAGCAGTCCCTGGATAGCGGGTACTCCCACAGATACGCAGTATTTT; cdr3_aa: CASSPWIAGTPTDTQYF
d_call: -; v_call: TRBV9; clone_size: few; cdr3_length: 15; j_call: TRBJ2-1; cdr3_nt: TGTGCCAGCAGCGATTCTCTAGCCCGAGGGAATGAGCAGTTCTTC; cdr3_aa: CASSDSLARGNEQFF
d_call: TRBD1; v_call: TRBV12-5; clone_size: few; cdr3_length: 15; j_call: TRBJ1-1; cdr3_nt: TGTGCTAGTGGTTCCTCCGGGACAGGAAACACTGAAGCTTTCTTT; cdr3_aa: CASGSSGTGNTEAFF
d_call: -; v_call: TRBV20-1; clone_size: few; cdr3_length: 15; j_call: TRBJ1-1; cdr3_nt: TGCAGTGCTAGGTATCCCTGGACAGTGAACACTGAAGCTTTCTTT; cdr3_aa: CSARYPWTVNTEAFF
d_call: TRBD2; v_call: TRBV7-2; clone_size: many; cdr3_length: 15; j_call: TRBJ2-7; cdr3_nt: TGTGCCAGCAGCTTAGCCCGGGGCGGGGGGTCCGAGCAGTACTTC; cdr3_aa: CASSLARGGGSEQYF
d_call: -; v_call: TRBV20-1; clone_size: few; cdr3_length: 13; j_call: TRBJ2-5; cdr3_nt: TGCAGTGCCGACGGACTAACGGAAGAGACCCAGTACTTC; cdr3_aa: CSADGLTEETQYF
d_call: -; v_call: TRBV4-1; clone_size: -; cdr3_length: 15; j_call: TRBJ2-3; cdr3_nt: TGCGCCAGCAGCCAAGTCATATCGGCCCTAGACACAAAGTATTTT; cdr3_aa: CASSQVISALDTKYF
d_call: TRBD2; v_call: TRBV18; clone_size: -; cdr3_length: 16; j_call: TRBJ2-3; cdr3_nt: TGTGCCAGCTCACCACTTAGCGGGGGGGCATCAGATACGCAGTATTTT; cdr3_aa: CASSPLSGGASDTQYF
d_call: TRBD1; v_call: TRBV27; clone_size: -; cdr3_length: 16; j_call: TRBJ2-5; cdr3_nt: TGTGCCAGCAGTCCCTACGGGAACAGGGGAACGGAGACCCAGTACTTC; cdr3_aa: CASSPYGNRGTETQYF
d_call: TRBD1; v_call: TRBV20-1; clone_size: -; cdr3_length: 13; j_call: TRBJ1-4; cdr3_nt: TGCAGTGCAAGAGGCAGGGGGGCTGAAAAACTGTTTTTT; cdr3_aa: CSARGRGAEKLFF
d_call: -; v_call: TRBV5-1; clone_size: few; cdr3_length: 13; j_call: TRBJ2-5; cdr3_nt: TGCGCCAGCAGTTTCAGGACAGTAGAGACCCAGTACTTC; cdr3_aa: CASSFRTVETQYF
d_call: TRBD1; v_call: TRBV7-2; clone_size: -; cdr3_length: 15; j_call: TRBJ1-1; cdr3_nt: TGTGCCAGCAGCTCAGTGCAGGGGGCAGGAACTGAAGCTTTCTTT; cdr3_aa: CASSSVQGAGTEAFF
d_call: -; v_call: TRBV28; clone_size: -; cdr3_length: 12; j_call: TRBJ2-3; cdr3_nt: TGTGCCAGCACGACGGGGGCCCATACGCAGTATTTT; cdr3_aa: CASTTGAHTQYF
d_call: -; v_call: TRBV15; clone_size: -; cdr3_length: 15; j_call: TRBJ2-7; cdr3_nt: TGTGCCACCAGCAGAGATCAGGGGAGGGCTTACGAGCAGTACTTC; cdr3_aa: CATSRDQGRAYEQYF
d_call: -; v_call: TRBV2; clone_size: -; cdr3_length: 14; j_call: TRBJ2-5; cdr3_nt: TGTGCCAGCAGTGATCCCAATACTCAAGAGGCCCAGTACTTC; cdr3_aa: CASSDPNTQEAQYF
d_call: -; v_call: TRBV20-1; clone_size: -; cdr3_length: 12; j_call: TRBJ1-2; cdr3_nt: TGCAGTGCTAGACGACAGAACTATGGCTACACCTTC; cdr3_aa: CSARRQNYGYTF
d_call: -; v_call: TRBV5-6; clone_size: -; cdr3_length: 15; j_call: TRBJ2-3; cdr3_nt: TGTGCCAGCAGCTTGTACGGGGACGGCACAGATACGCAGTATTTT; cdr3_aa: CASSLYGDGTDTQYF
d_call: -; v_call: TRBV2; clone_size: -; cdr3_length: 14; j_call: TRBJ1-1; cdr3_nt: TGTGCCAGCAAGGAGGGGACACGAAAGGTTGAAGCTTTCTTT; cdr3_aa: CASKEGTRKVEAFF
d_call: -; v_call: TRBV7-2; clone_size: -; cdr3_length: 12; j_call: TRBJ2-1; cdr3_nt: TGTGCCAGCAGCCCCGACTGGGAGGAGCAGTTCTTC; cdr3_aa: CASSPDWEEQFF
d_call: TRBD2; v_call: TRBV12-3/TRBV12-4; clone_size: many; cdr3_length: 15; j_call: TRBJ2-1; cdr3_nt: TGTGCCAGCAGTTCCCGGGACTACAACCACAATGAGCAGTTCTTC; cdr3_aa: CASSSRDYNHNEQFF
d_call: TRBD1; v_call: TRBV28; clone_size: -; cdr3_length: 15; j_call: TRBJ1-1; cdr3_nt: TGTGCCAGCAGCCGGCACAGGGGAATGAACACTGAAGCTTTCTTT; cdr3_aa: CASSRHRGMNTEAFF
d_call: TRBD2; v_call: TRBV12-3/TRBV12-4; clone_size: -; cdr3_length: 16; j_call: TRBJ2-3; cdr3_nt: TGTGCCAGCAGTTTAGGACTAGCGGGGATGGCAGATACGCAGTATTTT; cdr3_aa: CASSLGLAGMADTQYF